The 23 T cell receptor beta chains in this list originate from one sample, sequenced in a study of cytomegalovirus exposure and HLA in healthy donors. Use of 60 Vbeta and 13 Jbeta primers characterized the PCR. Measured with immunoSEQ multiplex PCR; TCRdb has only the in-frame clones, and not every one. This repertoire shows fewer than 110,000 clones, 60% to 75% found once; its top ten account for 1.5% to 2%. The sample consisted of PBMCs. The receptor set was obtained from a woman aged 40 to 55 in good health and CMV-seronegative.

This chain joins TRBV13 and TRBJ1-3; D not certain. V was clipped by 0 bases and J by 0 bases, with 6 bases between them. CDR3 length: 15 residues. CDR1 and CDR2 from the germline V gene are PRHDT and FYEKMQ (reference sequence). The CDR3 protein is CASSLGLLSGNTIYF. The CDR3 DNA reads as TGTGCCAGCAGCTTAGGACTCCTCTCTGGAAACACCATATATTTT.

The chain links TRBV6-6 to TRBJ2-1; 7 positions match TRBD2. V lost 2 bases, J lost 0 bases, and 1 base stayed unmatched. The CDR3 contains 15 residues. Per germline, CDR1 MNHNY and CDR2 SVGAGI (reference sequence). CDR3 DNA: TGTGCCAGCAGTTACGGGGGGGGCTCCTACAATGAGCAGTTCTTC. It specifies CASSYGGGSYNEQFF.

J is TRBJ2-3 and V is TRBV4-2, with D perhaps matching TRBD1 (6 bases). Germline V gene data show CDR1 as LGHNA and CDR2 as YNFKEQ. The length of the CDR3 is 16 residues. Trimming shortened V by 4 bases and J by 3 bases, and 17 bases separated the two germline ends. CDR3 bases: TGTGCCAGCAGCCTCCGGGACAAGGGGCAAACAGATACGCAGTATTTT. Encoded protein: CASSLRDKGQTDTQYF.

The chain links TRBV30 to TRBJ1-1, with TRBD1 as a possible D gene (5 bases). This CDR3 has 13 amino acids. Germline CDR1 reads GTSNPN; CDR2 reads SVGIG (reference sequence). Trimming removed 1 base at V and 3 bases at J, with 9 bases between. The CDR3 DNA is TGTGCCTGGAGTGACAGGTCATACACTGAAGCTTTCTTT. As protein: CAWSDRSYTEAFF.

This clone was seen more than once but under ten times. V is TRBV2 and J is TRBJ2-7; 10 bases line up with TRBD1. The CDR3 runs to 15 residues. V lost 3 bases to trimming and J lost 7 bases; unmatched junction nucleotides: 9. In germline, CDR1 is SNHLY, CDR2 FYNNEI. The CDR3 reads CASSESGQGRWEQYF. The CDR3 nucleotides read TGTGCCAGCAGTGAGTCGGGACAGGGGCGGTGGGAGCAGTACTTC.

The chain joins TRBV4-3 to TRBJ1-6; perhaps TRBD1 as D (5 bases). V lost 5 bases, J lost 10 bases, and 18 bases lay in between. This CDR3 contains 15 residues. In germline, CDR1 is LGHNA, CDR2 YSLEER. The CDR3 region has the DNA TGCGCCAGCAGCGGGGATAGGCAGGGTGGCTCACCCCTCCACTTT. It translates to CASSGDRQGGSPLHF.

The chain is built from TRBV19 and TRBJ1-2, with D unresolved. This CDR3 comprises 14 residues. Trimming stripped 6 bases from V and 0 bases from J, with 11 bases between. Germline V gene data show CDR1 as LNHDA and CDR2 as SQIVND (reference sequence). CDR3 sequence: CASRRASTNYGYTF. The CDR3 nucleotides are TGTGCCAGTAGACGAGCCTCCACTAACTATGGCTACACCTTC.

The chain employs TRBV7-8 and TRBJ2-1; tentative D call: TRBD2 (5 bases). CDR1 is SGHVS and CDR2 is FQNEAQ in the germline V gene. The V end lost 5 bases, the J end lost 2 bases, and 22 bases lay between the germline ends. The CDR3 has 18 residues. Here the CDR3 reads CASSTADFSGGAYNEQFF. DNA for the CDR3: TGTGCCAGCAGCACCGCGGACTTCTCGGGTGGTGCCTACAATGAGCAGTTCTTC.

This chain joins TRBV9 and TRBJ2-7; the D gene is possibly TRBD1 (6 bases). Germline CDR1 and CDR2: SGDLS and YYNGEE. V lost 0 bases and J 2 bases, leaving 6 bases between the germline ends. CDR3 length: 13 residues. CDR3 protein: CASSVAGAYEQYF. For the CDR3, the DNA is TGTGCCAGCAGCGTAGCAGGGGCCTACGAGCAGTACTTC.

As concerns this clone: A read error may produce the germline difference seen at one junction end. The rearrangement uses TRBV7-9 and TRBJ2-7; 7 bases match TRBD1. This CDR3 has 15 residues. CDR1 is SEHNR and CDR2 is FQNEAQ in the germline V gene (reference sequence). DNA of the CDR3: TGTTCCAGCAGCAACCCCGGGACAGCCTCCTACGAGCAGTACTTC. This codes for CSSSNPGTASYEQYF.

The J gene is TRBJ2-3, the V gene TRBV6-5; weak D call: TRBD2 (6 bases). Germline CDR1 is MNHEY and CDR2 is SVGAGI. The CDR3 totals 14 residues. The V gene lost 6 bases and the J gene lost 2 bases, with 12 bases spanning the gap. The chain's CDR3 is CASRREGLTDTQYF. CDR3 nucleotide sequence: TGTGCCAGCAGGCGAGAGGGACTCACAGATACGCAGTATTTT.

V and J are TRBV7-2 and TRBJ1-5, with 7 bases identical to TRBD1. V shed 3 bases, J shed 5 bases, and the junction held 1 base outside the gene matches. The length of the CDR3 is 13 residues. Germline V gives CDR1 SGHTA, CDR2 FQGNSA. CDR3 amino acids: CASSFQGDQPQHF. The CDR3 bases are TGTGCCAGCAGCTTTCAGGGGGATCAGCCCCAGCATTTT. The whole variable domain, remainder taken from reference TRBV7-2 and TRBJ1-5, is GAGVSQSPSNKVTEKGKDVELRCDPISGHTALYWYRQSLGQGLEFLIYFQGNSAPDKSGLPSDRFSAERTGGSVSTLTIQRTQQEDSAVYLCASSFQGDQPQHFGDGTRLSIL.

The chain combines TRBV11-1 with TRBJ2-5; 8 bases agree with TRBD1. The J call is doubtful: the DNA matches TRBJ2-7 better. This CDR3 has 13 residues. Per germline, CDR1 SGHAT and CDR2 FQDESV (reference sequence). CDR3 loop: CASRPGTGYEQYF. DNA of the CDR3: TGTGCCAGCAGGCCCGGGACAGGCTACGAGCAGTACTTC.

This chain connects TRBV29-1 to TRBJ2-5, with TRBD2 matching 7 bases. Germline V CDR1 and CDR2: SQVTM, ANQGSEA. The J segment lost 2 bases and the V segment lost 4 bases, leaving 4 bases of the junction unmatched. The CDR3 is 13 residues long. CDR3 nucleotides: TGCAGCGTTGGCGGGAGTGGTCAAGAGACCCAGTACTTC. It codes for CSVGGSGQETQYF.

This clone came up once. The chain recombines TRBV10-2 with TRBJ2-7; 10 bases match TRBD1. Germline V lookup: CDR1 WSHSY, CDR2 SAAADI. The CDR3 sequence is 15 residues long. V dropped 9 bases and J dropped 1; count of bases not matched to a gene: 9. The CDR3 region has the DNA TGCGCCAGTGGGGGGGACAGGGGTCCTTCCTACGAGCAGTACTTC. It is translated as CASGGDRGPSYEQYF.

CDR3 nucleotides: TGTGCCAGCAGTATGAGACCCGGGGGTGAAAAACTGTTTTTT. Protein sequence: CASSMRPGGEKLFF. The rearrangement joins TRBV27 to TRBJ1-4, with D perhaps matching TRBD1 (5 bases). The CDR3 has 14 amino acids. V was pared by 5 bases and J by 7 bases, with 14 bases between. Germline V gives CDR1 MNHEY, CDR2 SMNVEV (reference sequence).

This clone was observed a single time. V usage is TRBV19 and J usage is TRBJ1-2, with D maybe TRBD1 (5 bases). The V gene's germline CDR1 is LNHDA and CDR2 SQIVND (reference sequence). Trimming took off 1 base at V and 2 bases at J, with 14 bases between the two ends. The CDR3 is 16 amino acids. The CDR3 DNA sequence: TGTGCCAGTAGTATAGGGGTCGATTGGGGCAACTATGGCTACACCTTC. It specifies CASSIGVDWGNYGYTF.

The chain carries TRBV28 and TRBJ1-3, with D perhaps matching TRBD1 (5 bases). The CDR3 contains 14 residues. V lost 6 bases to trimming and J lost 0 bases, with 9 bases between them. Germline values: CDR1 MDHEN, CDR2 SYDVKM. The CDR3 here is CASRPGLSGNTIYF. The CDR3 region has the DNA TGTGCCAGCAGGCCGGGACTCTCTGGAAACACCATATATTTT.

V gene TRBV28 combines with J gene TRBJ1-5; 7 nucleotides match TRBD1. Per the germline V gene, CDR1 is MDHEN and CDR2 is SYDVKM. The CDR3 is 16 amino acids. Trimming at V came to 3 bases and at J to 5 bases, leaving 10 bases not matched to a gene. DNA for the CDR3: TGTGCCAGCAGTTTCGGGGGGGACAGCTCCCATCAGCCCCAGCATTTT. Amino acids: CASSFGGDSSHQPQHF.

The chain combines TRBV6-1 with TRBJ1-1; perhaps TRBD1 as D (6 bases). The CDR3 covers 13 residues. The germline V and J ends were trimmed by 4 bases and 1 base, with 7 bases remaining between them. CDR1 is MNHNS, CDR2 SASEGT, per germline. DNA for the CDR3: TGTGCCAGCAGTGGGACAGAGAACACTGAAGCTTTCTTT. Amino acids: CASSGTENTEAFF.

The rearrangement uses TRBV28 and TRBJ1-4, with D perhaps matching TRBD1 (5 bases). Germline CDR1 reads MDHEN; CDR2 reads SYDVKM. V dropped 6 bases and J dropped 3 bases, with 11 bases sitting between them. The CDR3 has 14 residues. In DNA form, the CDR3 reads TGTGCCAGCAGCCTTACAGGCGCTAATGAAAAACTGTTTTTT. It translates to CASSLTGANEKLFF. The entire variable domain, with the rest obtained from reference TRBV28 and TRBJ1-4, is as follows: DVKVTQSSRYLVKRTGEKVFLECVQDMDHENMFWYRQDPGLGLRLIYFSYDVKMKEKGDIPEGYSVSREKKERFSLILESASTNQTSMYLCASSLTGANEKLFFGSGTQLSVL.

The chain employs TRBV7-9 and TRBJ2-7; maybe TRBD1 (5 bases). V was pared by 1 base and J by 3 bases, with 10 bases between. This CDR3 is 14 amino acids long. CDR1 SEHNR and CDR2 FQNEAQ come from the germline V gene (reference sequence). The CDR3 DNA reads as TGTGCCAGCAGCTTAGTAGGGGCTTTCTACGAGCAGTACTTC. Translated: CASSLVGAFYEQYF. Full variable domain (rest looked up from reference TRBV7-9 and TRBJ2-7): DTGVSQNPRHKITKRGQNVTFRCDPISEHNRLYWYRQTLGQGPEFLTYFQNEAQLEKSRLLSDRFSAERPKGSFSTLEIQRTEQGDSAMYLCASSLVGAFYEQYFGPGTRLTVT.

The chain has TRBV11-2 and TRBJ2-7; TRBD2 matches 7 bases. CDR1 is SGHAT and CDR2 is FQNNGV in the germline V gene. This CDR3 has 14 amino acids. V lost 0 bases to trimming and J lost 5 bases; unmatched junction nucleotides: 4. This chain's CDR3 is CASSLELAIHEQYF. Written as DNA, the CDR3 is TGTGCCAGCAGCTTAGAACTAGCGATCCACGAGCAGTACTTC.